The 27 T cell receptor beta chains below were found in one sample sequenced in a study of shared clonotypes between healthy human individuals. Method: immunoSEQ multiplex PCR; TCRdb's copy keeps in-frame clones and lacks some. The sample has approximately 2.5 million clones; 93% are singletons. Sequencing input: naive CD4+ T cells from PBMCs. Subset described: CD45RA+ positively selected. All receptors come from a man aged 18 to 35 in good health. Some clones in this sample may be carry-over from other donors' samples.

On this clone itself: Distinct nucleotide sequences in the sample also encode this CDR3. The chain joins TRBV28 to TRBJ2-6; D is unclear. Germline CDR1 is MDHEN and CDR2 is SYDVKM. CDR3 size: 15 residues. Trimming removed 3 bases from V and 4 bases from J, with 10 bases in between. The CDR3 protein is CASSFLGSGANVLTF. The CDR3 nucleotides read TGTGCCAGCAGTTTTTTGGGGTCCGGGGCCAACGTCCTGACTTTC.

The rearrangement uses TRBV9 and TRBJ2-1; 7 positions match TRBD2. This CDR3 is built from 13 residues. Unmatched junction bases numbered 4, after V lost 0 bases and J lost 10 bases. CDR1 is SGDLS, CDR2 YYNGEE, per germline. The chain's CDR3 is CASSVGAGAEQFF. CDR3 DNA: TGTGCCAGCAGCGTAGGGGCGGGAGCCGAGCAGTTCTTC.

V and J are TRBV10-3 and TRBJ2-3; the match to TRBD1 covers 8 bases. This CDR3 contains 14 residues. V gave up 7 bases and J gave up 0 bases; unmatched junction bases: 3. Germline V gene data show CDR1 as ENHRY and CDR2 as SYGVKD. CDR3 nucleotide sequence: TGTGCCATCAACGGACAGGGCAGCACAGATACGCAGTATTTT. This gives the protein CAINGQGSTDTQYF.

DNA for the CDR3: TGCGCCAGCTCCAAGCAGGCGGCGAACACTGAAGCTTTCTTT. Protein product: CASSKQAANTEAFF. The rearrangement uses TRBV5-1 and TRBJ1-1; no reliable D call. V lost 7 bases to trimming and J lost 1 base, with 14 bases between them. The CDR3 consists of 14 residues. Germline V lookup: CDR1 SGHRS, CDR2 YFSETQ. Complete variable domain (other parts from reference TRBV5-1 and TRBJ1-1): KAGVTQTPRYLIKTRGQQVTLSCSPISGHRSVSWYQQTPGQGLQFLFEYFSETQRNKGNFPGRFSGRQFSNSRSEMNVSTLELGDSALYLCASSKQAANTEAFFGQGTRLTVV.

This clone was seen a handful of times. V gene TRBV7-9 combines with J gene TRBJ1-4, with D tentatively TRBD1 (5 bases). This CDR3 is 12 amino acids long. V was pared by 8 bases and J by 4 bases, with 8 bases between. Germline CDR1 reads SEHNR; CDR2 reads FQNEAQ (reference sequence). The CDR3 DNA reads as TGTGCCAGCGGGGGGGATAATGAAAAACTGTTTTTT. Residues: CASGGDNEKLFF.

The chain couples TRBV5-4 to TRBJ1-1, with 9 bases that match TRBD1. Germline CDR1 and CDR2: SGHNT and YYREEE (reference sequence). Trimming at V came to 4 bases and at J to 4 bases, leaving 14 bases not matched to a gene. This CDR3 region has 17 residues. Here the CDR3 reads CASSPTTQGARRTEAFF. DNA for the CDR3: TGTGCCAGCAGCCCTACTACACAGGGGGCGCGTCGCACTGAAGCTTTCTTT.

This chain connects TRBV9 to TRBJ2-5, with D unclear. This CDR3 comprises 15 residues. Trimming pared 7 bases from V and 5 bases from J, leaving 21 bases between. Germline V gene lookup returns CDR1 SGDLS and CDR2 YYNGEE. The CDR3 DNA follows: TGTGCCAGCGGTGACCGGGCCATCCAAGGGGAGACCCAGTACTTC. Translating gives CASGDRAIQGETQYF.

In regard to this clone: Other nucleotide sequences in the sample specify the same CDR3. The rearrangement joins TRBV28 to TRBJ1-2; 9 bases are a match to TRBD1. The germline V gene encodes CDR1 MDHEN and CDR2 SYDVKM. The J segment lost 1 base and the V segment lost 5 bases, leaving 5 bases of the junction unmatched. CDR3 length equals 15 residues. CDR3: CASSPPDRGNYGYTF. For the CDR3, the DNA is TGTGCCAGCAGTCCACCGGACAGGGGTAACTATGGCTACACCTTC.

This clone came up a few times. The chain recombines TRBV30 with TRBJ1-5; a weak D match, TRBD1 (6 bases). The germline V gene encodes CDR1 GTSNPN and CDR2 SVGIG (reference sequence). The CDR3 runs to 12 residues. Trimming removed 1 base at V and 5 bases at J, with 6 bases between. The CDR3, as DNA: TGTGCCTGGAGTGACAGGGATCAGCCCCAGCATTTT. It translates to CAWSDRDQPQHF.

This chain links TRBV11-2 with TRBJ1-1; perhaps TRBD1 as D (6 bases). CDR3 length equals 14 residues. Germline CDR1 reads SGHAT; CDR2 reads FQNNGV. Trimming stripped 5 bases from V and 6 bases from J, with 16 bases between. CDR3 nucleotide sequence: TGTGCCAGCAGCCTCCCGACGAGGGGGGCTGAAGCTTTCTTT. Translation gives CASSLPTRGAEAFF.

The chain couples TRBV13 to TRBJ1-2; no clear D. The germline CDR1 and CDR2 sequences are PRHDT and FYEKMQ (reference sequence). V was cut by 3 bases and J by 1 base, with 6 bases left in between. The CDR3 is 13 residues long. This CDR3 reads CASSLVDNYGYTF. In DNA form, the CDR3 reads TGTGCCAGCAGCTTGGTAGATAACTATGGCTACACCTTC.

This clone was seen a few times. The chain is built from TRBV2 and TRBJ1-2; maybe TRBD1 (6 bases). This CDR3 spans 15 amino acids. CDR1 is SNHLY, CDR2 FYNNEI, per germline. Trimming shortened V by 5 bases and J by 2 bases, and 15 bases separated the two germline ends. The CDR3 region has the DNA TGTGCCAGCAGTTTCAGGGGAGGTCTAAACTATGGCTACACCTTC. It codes for CASSFRGGLNYGYTF.

The genes are TRBV6-4 and TRBJ1-2; weak D call: TRBD1 (5 bases). This CDR3 comprises 14 residues. Looked up from germline, CDR1 is MRHNA and CDR2 is SNTAGT. V was clipped by 6 bases and J by 8 bases, with 19 bases between them. The CDR3 here is CASSLGEGAGGYTF. CDR3 in DNA: TGTGCCAGCAGCCTAGGCGAAGGGGCAGGAGGCTACACCTTC.

This clone has only one observation. The CDR3 nucleotides are TGCGCCAGCAGCTTCACCCCGGGACAGGGAAGGAAAGAGACCCAGTACTTC. Translated, it gives CASSFTPGQGRKETQYF. The V gene is TRBV5-1, the J gene TRBJ2-5, with 9 bases aligning to TRBD1. After removal of 2 bases from V and 3 bases from J, the junction contained 11 bases not matched to a gene. Germline loops: CDR1 SGHRS, CDR2 YFSETQ. The CDR3 is 17 residues long.

This clone was seen a single time. The rearrangement joins TRBV5-1 to TRBJ1-1; tentatively, D is TRBD1 (5 bases). CDR3 length: 15 residues. Trimming shortened V by 4 bases and J by 6 bases, and 19 bases separated the two germline ends. Germline V gene data show CDR1 as SGHRS and CDR2 as YFSETQ. This CDR3 reads CASSDRREGSAEAFF. The CDR3 region has the DNA TGCGCCAGCAGCGATCGCAGGGAGGGCTCGGCTGAAGCTTTCTTT.

The chain recombines TRBV14 with TRBJ2-1, with TRBD2 matching 7 bases. V gave up 3 bases and J gave up 12 bases; unmatched junction bases: 17. This CDR3 spans 16 amino acids. The germline V gene encodes CDR1 SGHDN and CDR2 FVKESK. The CDR3 DNA reads as TGTGCCAGCAGCCAGATGGGGCGGGAGACAAAGGCCGGGCAGTTCTTC. This translates into CASSQMGRETKAGQFF.

The V gene is TRBV28, the J gene TRBJ2-7; 9 bases align to TRBD1. The ends lost 8 bases at V and 7 bases at J; junction bases unmatched: 6. The CDR3 consists of 12 residues. Germline CDR1 and CDR2: MDHEN and SYDVKM. The CDR3 DNA is TGTGCCAGCGGGGACAGGGAGCGTGAGCAGTACTTC. The encoded protein is CASGDREREQYF.

The V and J genes are TRBV28 and TRBJ2-6; 7 nucleotides agree with TRBD1. The CDR3 is 19 residues long. Trimming at V came to 4 bases and at J to 0 bases, leaving 12 bases not matched to a gene. Germline V gene lookup returns CDR1 MDHEN and CDR2 SYDVKM. CDR3 in DNA: TGTGCCAGCAGTTCCCTAGGGGGACAGCTTTTCTCTGGGGCCAACGTCCTGACTTTC. Translated: CASSSLGGQLFSGANVLTF.

The chain uses TRBV2 and TRBJ2-3; tentatively, D is TRBD2 (6 bases). CDR3 length equals 15 residues. V lost 4 bases, J lost 3 bases, and 14 bases lay in between. Germline loops: CDR1 SNHLY, CDR2 FYNNEI. The DNA of the CDR3 is TGTGCCAGCAGTGCCCGGGAGTCATATACAGATACGCAGTATTTT. Translation: CASSARESYTDTQYF. The whole variable domain, filled in from reference TRBV2 and TRBJ2-3, reads EPEVTQTPSHQVTQMGQEVILRCVPISNHLYFYWYRQILGQKVEFLVSFYNNEISEKSEIFDDQFSVERPDGSNFTLKIRSTKLEDSAMYFCASSARESYTDTQYFGPGTRLTVL.

This clone was seen just once. This sequence joins TRBV5-1 and TRBJ1-4; 7 bases line up with TRBD1. The CDR3 sequence is 15 residues long. Germline-derived CDR1 and CDR2 are SGHRS and YFSETQ. J was trimmed by 0 bases and V by 5 bases; bases with no gene match: 4. DNA for the CDR3: TGCGCCAGCAGGGGGACAGTCGCAACTAATGAAAAACTGTTTTTT. This codes for CASRGTVATNEKLFF.

With regard to this clone: Other DNA sequences in the sample encode the same CDR3. V gene TRBV28 combines with J gene TRBJ1-5; TRBD1 matches at 8 bases. Looked up from germline, CDR1 is MDHEN and CDR2 is SYDVKM. CDR3 size: 14 residues. V dropped 4 bases and J dropped 4; count of bases not matched to a gene: 3. Written as DNA, the CDR3 is TGTGCCAGCAGTTCGGGACAGGTGAATCAGCCCCAGCATTTT. Protein product: CASSSGQVNQPQHF.

The chain carries TRBV19 and TRBJ2-7; D is perhaps TRBD1 (7 bases). CDR1 is LNHDA and CDR2 is SQIVND in the germline V gene (reference sequence). This CDR3 contains 15 residues. V was pared by 4 bases and J by 2 bases, with 15 bases between. The CDR3 is CASSKEGASPYEQYF. CDR3 coding DNA: TGTGCCAGTAGTAAGGAGGGGGCGAGTCCCTACGAGCAGTACTTC.

This chain joins TRBV25-1 and TRBJ2-7; 7 nucleotides agree with TRBD2. The CDR3 totals 14 residues. Germline trimming cut 7 bases from V and 6 bases from J; bases unmatched to any gene: 12. Germline V gene sequence: CDR1 MGHDK, CDR2 SYGVNS. The CDR3, as DNA: TGTGCCAGCACCCCGAGTGGGAGGGATAGCGAGCAGTACTTC. As protein: CASTPSGRDSEQYF.

CDR3 sequence reads: CASSFSGRLQETQYF. In DNA, the CDR3 is TGTGCCAGCAGCTTTTCAGGGAGATTGCAAGAGACCCAGTACTTC. The rearrangement uses TRBV11-2 and TRBJ2-5; either TRBD1 or TRBD2 may supply D (5 bases each). CDR3 length equals 15 residues. Germline V gives CDR1 SGHAT, CDR2 FQNNGV. V was cut by 3 bases and J by 2 bases, with 13 bases left in between. Full variable domain (remainder filled in from reference TRBV11-2 and TRBJ2-5): EAGVAQSPRYKIIEKRQSVAFWCNPISGHATLYWYQQILGQGPKLLIQFQNNGVVDDSQLPKDRFSAERLKGVDSTLKIQPAKLEDSAVYLCASSFSGRLQETQYFGPGTRLLVL.

V usage is TRBV7-2 and J usage is TRBJ2-3; tentative D call: TRBD1 (6 bases). This CDR3 contains 16 residues. V shed 2 bases and J shed 4 bases, with 16 bases lying between them. Germline lookup yields CDR1 SGHTA and CDR2 FQGNSA. In DNA form, the CDR3 reads TGTGCCAGCAGCTTAAAATCTTCGCAGGGGTCAGATACGCAGTATTTT. This translates into CASSLKSSQGSDTQYF. Using reference TRBV7-2 and TRBJ2-3 for the parts outside the CDR3, the full variable domain is GAGVSQSPSNKVTEKGKDVELRCDPISGHTALYWYRQSLGQGLEFLIYFQGNSAPDKSGLPSDRFSAERTGGSVSTLTIQRTQQEDSAVYLCASSLKSSQGSDTQYFGPGTRLTVL.

The chain couples TRBV21-1 to TRBJ2-7; whether TRBD2, the table's D call, matches the DNA was not checked. TRBV21-1 is labeled a pseudogene. The CDR3 is made up of 14 amino acids. DNA for the CDR3: TGTGCCAGCAGCAAAGTGGCCAGCGACTACGAGCAGTACTTC. Amino acids: CASSKVASDYEQYF.

The rearrangement uses TRBV7-9 and TRBJ2-7; perhaps D is TRBD1 or TRBD2 (5 bases each). Per germline, CDR1 SEHNR and CDR2 FQNEAQ (reference sequence). V lost 6 bases and J 5 bases, leaving 14 bases between the germline ends. This CDR3 spans 13 amino acids. The CDR3 bases are TGTGCCAGCAGGCCACCCGGGGCCGACGAGCAGTACTTC. As protein: CASRPPGADEQYF.